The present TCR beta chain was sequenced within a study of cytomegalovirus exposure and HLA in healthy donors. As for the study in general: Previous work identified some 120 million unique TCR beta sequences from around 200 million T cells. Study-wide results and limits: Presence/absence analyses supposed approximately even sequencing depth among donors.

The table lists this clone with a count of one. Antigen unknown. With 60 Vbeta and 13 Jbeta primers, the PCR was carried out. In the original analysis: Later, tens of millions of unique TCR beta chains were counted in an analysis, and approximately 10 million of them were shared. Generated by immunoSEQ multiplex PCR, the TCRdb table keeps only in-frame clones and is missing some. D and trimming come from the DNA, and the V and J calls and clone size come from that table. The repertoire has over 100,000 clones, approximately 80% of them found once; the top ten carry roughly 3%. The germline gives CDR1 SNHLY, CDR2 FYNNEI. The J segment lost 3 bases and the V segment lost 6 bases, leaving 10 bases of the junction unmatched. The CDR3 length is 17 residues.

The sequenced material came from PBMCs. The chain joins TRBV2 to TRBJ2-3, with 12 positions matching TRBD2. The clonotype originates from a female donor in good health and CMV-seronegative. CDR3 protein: CASRRITSGGRTDTQYF. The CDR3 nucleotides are TGTGCCAGCAGACGAATAACTAGCGGGGGGCGGACAGATACGCAGTATTTT. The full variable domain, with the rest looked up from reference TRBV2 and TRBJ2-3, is EPEVTQTPSHQVTQMGQEVILRCVPISNHLYFYWYRQILGQKVEFLVSFYNNEISEKSEIFDDQFSVERPDGSNFTLKIRSTKLEDSAMYFCASRRITSGGRTDTQYFGPGTRLTVL.